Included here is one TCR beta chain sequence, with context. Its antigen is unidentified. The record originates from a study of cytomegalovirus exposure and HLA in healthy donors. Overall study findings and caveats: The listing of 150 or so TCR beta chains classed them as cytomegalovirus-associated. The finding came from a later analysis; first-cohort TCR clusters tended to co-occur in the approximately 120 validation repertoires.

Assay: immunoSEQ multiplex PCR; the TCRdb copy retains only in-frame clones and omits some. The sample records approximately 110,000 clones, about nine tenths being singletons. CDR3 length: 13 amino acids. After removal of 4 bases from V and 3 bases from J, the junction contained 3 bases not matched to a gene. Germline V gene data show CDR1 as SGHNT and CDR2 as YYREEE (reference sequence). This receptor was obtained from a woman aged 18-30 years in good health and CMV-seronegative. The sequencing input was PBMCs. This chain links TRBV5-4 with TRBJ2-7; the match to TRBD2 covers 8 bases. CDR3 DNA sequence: TGTGCCAGCAGCCACGGGACTAGCTACGAGCAGTACTTC. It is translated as CASSHGTSYEQYF. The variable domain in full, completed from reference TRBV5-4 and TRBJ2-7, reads ETGVTQSPTHLIKTRGQQVTLRCSSQSGHNTVSWYQQALGQGPQFIFQYYREEENGRGNFPPRFSGLQFPNYSSELNVNALELDDSALYLCASSHGTSYEQYFGPGTRLTVT.